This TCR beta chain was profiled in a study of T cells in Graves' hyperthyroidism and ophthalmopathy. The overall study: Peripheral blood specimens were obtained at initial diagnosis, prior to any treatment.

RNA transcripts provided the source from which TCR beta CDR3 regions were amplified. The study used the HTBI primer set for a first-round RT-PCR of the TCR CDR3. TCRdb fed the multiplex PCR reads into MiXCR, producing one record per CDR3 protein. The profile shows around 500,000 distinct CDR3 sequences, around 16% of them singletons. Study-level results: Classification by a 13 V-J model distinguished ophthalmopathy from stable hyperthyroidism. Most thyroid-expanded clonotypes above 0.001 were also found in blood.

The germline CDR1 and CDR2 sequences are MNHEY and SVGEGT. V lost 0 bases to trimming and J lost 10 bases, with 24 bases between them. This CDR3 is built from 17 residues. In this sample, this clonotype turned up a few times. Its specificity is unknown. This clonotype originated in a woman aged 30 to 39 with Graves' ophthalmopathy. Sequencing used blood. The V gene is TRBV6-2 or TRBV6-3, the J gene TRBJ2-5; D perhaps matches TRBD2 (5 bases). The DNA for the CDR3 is TGTGCCAGCAGTTACTCCCCATTTCGCGTCGCCACTGGGAGCCAGTACTTC. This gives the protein CASSYSPFRVATGSQYF.